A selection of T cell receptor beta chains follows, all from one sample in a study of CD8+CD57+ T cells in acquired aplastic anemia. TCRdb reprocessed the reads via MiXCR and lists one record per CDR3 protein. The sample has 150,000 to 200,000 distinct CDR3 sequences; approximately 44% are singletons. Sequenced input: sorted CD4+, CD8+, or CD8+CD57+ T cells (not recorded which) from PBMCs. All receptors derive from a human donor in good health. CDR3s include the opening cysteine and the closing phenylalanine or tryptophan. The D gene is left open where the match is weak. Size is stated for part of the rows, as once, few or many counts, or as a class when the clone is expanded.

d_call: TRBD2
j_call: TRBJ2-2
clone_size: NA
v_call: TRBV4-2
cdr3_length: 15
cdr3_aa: CASSQGLAGVGELFF
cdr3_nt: TGTGCCAGCAGCCAAGGGCTAGCGGGGGTCGGGGAGCTGTTTTTT

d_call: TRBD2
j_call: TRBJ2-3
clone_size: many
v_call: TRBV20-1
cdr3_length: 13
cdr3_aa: CSGEVAGANTQYF
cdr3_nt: TGCAGTGGGGAGGTAGCGGGGGCAAATACGCAGTATTTT

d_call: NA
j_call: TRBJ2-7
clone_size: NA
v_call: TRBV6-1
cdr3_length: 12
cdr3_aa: CASSGSLYEQYF
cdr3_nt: TGTGCCAGCAGCGGGAGTTTGTACGAGCAGTACTTC

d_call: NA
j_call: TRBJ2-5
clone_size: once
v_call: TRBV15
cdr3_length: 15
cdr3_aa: CATSPWGFPRRTQYF
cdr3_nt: TGTGCCACCTCACCGTGGGGGTTTCCGCGGCGGACCCAGTACTTC

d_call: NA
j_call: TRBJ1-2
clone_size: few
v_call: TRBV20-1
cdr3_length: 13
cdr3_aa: CSAWRATQGDYTF
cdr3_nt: TGCAGTGCTTGGAGGGCGACCCAAGGTGACTACACCTTC

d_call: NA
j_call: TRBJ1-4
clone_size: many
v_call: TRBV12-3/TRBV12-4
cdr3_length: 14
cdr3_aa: CASSLGLGGEKLFF
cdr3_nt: TGTGCCAGCAGTTTAGGTTTGGGGGGTGAAAAACTGTTTTTT

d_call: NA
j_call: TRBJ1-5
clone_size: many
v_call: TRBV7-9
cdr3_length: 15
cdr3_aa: CASSLWGGPNQPQHF
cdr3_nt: TGTGCCAGCAGCTTATGGGGGGGCCCCAATCAGCCCCAGCATTTT

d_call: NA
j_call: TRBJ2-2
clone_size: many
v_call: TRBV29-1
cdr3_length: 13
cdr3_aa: CSVGYRVTGELFF
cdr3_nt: TGCAGCGTTGGCTACCGGGTCACCGGGGAGCTGTTTTTT

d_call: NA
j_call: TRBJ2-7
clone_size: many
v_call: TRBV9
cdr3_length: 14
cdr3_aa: CASSDRPGAYEQYF
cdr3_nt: TGTGCCAGCAGCGACCGTCCAGGAGCGTACGAGCAGTACTTC

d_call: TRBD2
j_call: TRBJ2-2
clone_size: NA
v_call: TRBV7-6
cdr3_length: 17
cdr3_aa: CASSLMSGTANTGELFF
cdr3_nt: TGTGCCAGCAGCTTAATGAGCGGGACCGCAAACACCGGGGAGCTGTTTTTT

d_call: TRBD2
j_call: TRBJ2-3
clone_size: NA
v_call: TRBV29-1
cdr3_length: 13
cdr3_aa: CSVEAGVRDTQYF
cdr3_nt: TGCAGCGTTGAGGCGGGGGTTAGAGATACGCAGTATTTT

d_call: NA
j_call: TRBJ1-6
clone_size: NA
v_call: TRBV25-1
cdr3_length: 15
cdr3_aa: CASSEWAGGNSPLHF
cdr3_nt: TGTGCCAGCAGTGAATGGGCGGGCGGGAATTCACCCCTCCACTTT

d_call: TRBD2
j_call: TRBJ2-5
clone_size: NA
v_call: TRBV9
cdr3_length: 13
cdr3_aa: CDRLAGGTETQYF
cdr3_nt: TGTGACCGACTAGCGGGGGGCACAGAGACCCAGTACTTC

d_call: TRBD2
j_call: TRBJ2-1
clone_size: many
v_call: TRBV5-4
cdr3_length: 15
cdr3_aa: CASSLTSGGYNEQFF
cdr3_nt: TGTGCCAGCAGCCTAACTAGCGGGGGTTACAATGAGCAGTTCTTC